This T cell receptor beta chain was recovered during a study of T cells in Graves' hyperthyroidism and ophthalmopathy. Study-level information: The initial diagnosis was the point when peripheral blood was collected, ahead of any treatment.

TCR beta CDR3 regions were amplified from RNA transcripts. Initially, a first-round RT-PCR of the TCR CDR3 employed the HTBI primer set. MiXCR was run by TCRdb on the multiplex PCR reads, yielding one entry per CDR3 protein. The sample lists over 150,000 distinct CDR3 sequences; 17% were seen once. The clonotype was recovered from a woman between 50 and 59 years old with Graves' hyperthyroidism. Sequenced input: blood.

In nucleotides, the CDR3 is TGTGCCAGCAGTGACGGGGTAGACAGTGCCAGACGGGCTTTCTTT. Translation: CASSDGVDSARRAFF. The chain couples TRBV11-1 to TRBJ1-1, with D perhaps matching TRBD1 (5 bases). CDR3 length: 15 residues. From germline, CDR1 is SGHAT and CDR2 FQDESV (reference sequence). V was pared by 6 bases and J by 11 bases, with 25 bases between.